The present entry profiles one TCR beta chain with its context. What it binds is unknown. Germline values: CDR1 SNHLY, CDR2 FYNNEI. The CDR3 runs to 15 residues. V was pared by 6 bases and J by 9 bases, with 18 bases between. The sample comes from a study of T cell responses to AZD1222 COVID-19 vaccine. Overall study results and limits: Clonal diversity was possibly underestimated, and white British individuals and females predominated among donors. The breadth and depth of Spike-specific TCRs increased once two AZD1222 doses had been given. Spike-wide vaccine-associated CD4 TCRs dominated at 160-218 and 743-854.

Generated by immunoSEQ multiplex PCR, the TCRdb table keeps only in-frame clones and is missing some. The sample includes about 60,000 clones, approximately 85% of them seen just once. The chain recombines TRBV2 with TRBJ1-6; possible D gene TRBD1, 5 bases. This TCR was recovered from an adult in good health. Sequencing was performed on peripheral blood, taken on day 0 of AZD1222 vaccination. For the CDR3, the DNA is TGTGCCAGCAGGGGGACGGGTGTGAGTGTTTCACCCCTCCACTTT. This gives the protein CASRGTGVSVSPLHF.